These 12 T cell receptor beta chains were sequenced from one sample in a study of CD8+CD57+ T cells in acquired aplastic anemia. Sequencing was done on patients that had shown CD8+CD57+ cell expansion by flow cytometry. Profiles of TCR beta VDJ and CDR3 were generated from a genomic DNA template. In TCRdb, the reads were re-called with MiXCR into one record per CDR3 protein. The sample gives over 150,000 distinct CDR3 sequences, 48% of which show up once; over 10% is in the top ten. The sequencing input was sorted CD4+, CD8+, or CD8+CD57+ T cells (not recorded which) from PBMCs. These receptor sequences come from a human donor with aplastic anemia.

This clonotype was detected only a few times. This chain links TRBV15 with TRBJ1-5; D uncertain. CDR3 size: 14 residues. V was clipped by 0 bases and J by 7 bases, with 10 bases between them. Germline CDR1 and CDR2: LNHNV and YYDKDF (reference sequence). The CDR3 protein is CATSRDPTRQPQHF. The CDR3 coding sequence is TGTGCCACCAGCAGAGATCCCACTAGGCAGCCCCAGCATTTT.

This clonotype was counted between two and nine times. The V and J genes are TRBV4-2 and TRBJ2-3; 11 bases are shared with TRBD2. Germline CDR1 and CDR2: LGHNA and YNFKEQ. This CDR3 is 19 amino acids long. Trimming at V came to 4 bases and at J to 2 bases, leaving 14 bases not matched to a gene. CDR3 sequence reads: CASSPLPGTSGFSTDTQYF. As DNA, the CDR3 is TGTGCCAGCAGCCCACTCCCCGGGACTAGCGGTTTTTCCACAGATACGCAGTATTTT.

The chain uses TRBV6-5 and TRBJ1-1; D unresolved. V was shortened by 2 bases and J by 4 bases, with 11 bases between the two germline ends. The CDR3 contains 14 residues. Germline V gene sequence: CDR1 MNHEY, CDR2 SVGAGI. CDR3 protein: CASSYAVLSTEAFF. CDR3 nucleotides: TGTGCCAGCAGTTACGCCGTCCTGAGCACTGAAGCTTTCTTT.

Written as DNA, the CDR3 is TGTGCTAGAGCCCCTTCGACAGGTCTTGCTGGAAACACCATATATTTT. Translated, it gives CARAPSTGLAGNTIYF. V gene TRBV12-3 or TRBV12-4 combines with J gene TRBJ1-3, with D possibly being TRBD1 (6 bases). CDR3 size: 16 residues.

This clonotype was observed many times. The chain carries TRBV5-1 and TRBJ1-2; perhaps TRBD1 as D (6 bases). CDR3 length equals 14 residues. CDR1 is SGHRS and CDR2 is YFSETQ in the germline V gene. The ends were cut back, 3 bases at V and 4 bases at J, with 13 bases in the middle. The CDR3 region has the DNA TGCGCCAGCAGCTCGACGACAGGAGGCTATGGCTACACCTTC. Protein product: CASSSTTGGYGYTF.

This clonotype was seen ten or more times. The chain has TRBV5-1 and TRBJ2-7; weak D call: TRBD2 (7 bases). This CDR3 contains 13 residues. Trimming left V 4 bases short and J 7 bases short, with 15 bases between. CDR1 and CDR2 from the germline V gene are SGHRS and YFSETQ. CDR3 sequence reads: CASSRGAPGEQYF. The CDR3 nucleotides are TGCGCCAGCAGCCGGGGGGCCCCTGGTGAGCAGTACTTC.

This clonotype has at least ten counts. The chain joins TRBV5-5 to TRBJ2-3; tentatively, D is TRBD1 (5 bases). The CDR3 is 15 amino acids. Germline CDR1 is SGHKS and CDR2 is YYEKEE (reference sequence). The V gene lost 1 base and the J gene lost 6 bases, with 15 bases spanning the gap. The CDR3 loop reads CASSLSAGQGDTQYF. In DNA, the CDR3 is TGTGCCAGCAGCTTGAGTGCAGGACAAGGGGATACGCAGTATTTT.

The chain recombines TRBV11-2 with TRBJ2-5, with 14 bases lining up with TRBD2. Trimming took 5 bases from V and 2 from J; bases not matched to a gene: 4. CDR1 and CDR2 (germline): SGHAT, FQNNGV. The CDR3 consists of 16 residues. CDR3 nucleotides: TGTGCCAGCAGCCAGGGACTAGCGGGAGTACAAGAGACCCAGTACTTC. It codes for CASSQGLAGVQETQYF. The whole variable domain, filled in from reference TRBV11-2 and TRBJ2-5, reads EAGVAQSPRYKIIEKRQSVAFWCNPISGHATLYWYQQILGQGPKLLIQFQNNGVVDDSQLPKDRFSAERLKGVDSTLKIQPAKLEDSAVYLCASSQGLAGVQETQYFGPGTRLLVL.

Many counts were recorded for this clonotype. The chain combines TRBV5-6 with TRBJ2-4, with 7 bases matching TRBD1. CDR1 SGHDT and CDR2 YYEEEE come from the germline V gene. J gave up 8 bases and V 10 bases, and 12 bases lay outside the gene matches. CDR3 size: 13 residues. CDR3 protein: CAAQDRSSYIQYF. CDR3 nucleotide sequence: TGTGCCGCTCAGGACAGGTCATCATACATTCAGTACTTC.

This chain joins TRBV20-1 and TRBJ2-5; D is uncertain. This CDR3 region has 13 residues. Trimming removed 1 base at V and 2 bases at J, with 8 bases between. Germline CDR1 and CDR2: DFQATT and SNEGSKA (reference sequence). The CDR3, as DNA: TGCAGTGCTAGAGGTCCCATTCAAGAGACCCAGTACTTC. Its protein product is CSARGPIQETQYF.

This clonotype was detected once. This chain joins TRBV7-3 and TRBJ1-1; D is unclear. The CDR3 loop spans 13 amino acids. In germline, CDR1 is SGHTA, CDR2 FQGTGA. V lost 1 base, J lost 5 bases, and 8 bases lay in between. This CDR3 is CASSLKGGTEAFF. CDR3 nucleotides: TGTGCCAGCAGCTTAAAAGGCGGGACTGAAGCTTTCTTT.

This rearrangement joins TRBV29-1 to TRBJ1-5; 10 positions agree with TRBD1. This CDR3 is 14 amino acids long. Germline V lookup: CDR1 SQVTM, CDR2 ANQGSEA. Trimming removed 5 bases from V and 6 bases from J; junction bases left unmatched: 7. This CDR3 reads CSVPGQGRGQPQHF. CDR3 bases: TGCAGCGTTCCGGGACAGGGGAGAGGTCAGCCCCAGCATTTT.